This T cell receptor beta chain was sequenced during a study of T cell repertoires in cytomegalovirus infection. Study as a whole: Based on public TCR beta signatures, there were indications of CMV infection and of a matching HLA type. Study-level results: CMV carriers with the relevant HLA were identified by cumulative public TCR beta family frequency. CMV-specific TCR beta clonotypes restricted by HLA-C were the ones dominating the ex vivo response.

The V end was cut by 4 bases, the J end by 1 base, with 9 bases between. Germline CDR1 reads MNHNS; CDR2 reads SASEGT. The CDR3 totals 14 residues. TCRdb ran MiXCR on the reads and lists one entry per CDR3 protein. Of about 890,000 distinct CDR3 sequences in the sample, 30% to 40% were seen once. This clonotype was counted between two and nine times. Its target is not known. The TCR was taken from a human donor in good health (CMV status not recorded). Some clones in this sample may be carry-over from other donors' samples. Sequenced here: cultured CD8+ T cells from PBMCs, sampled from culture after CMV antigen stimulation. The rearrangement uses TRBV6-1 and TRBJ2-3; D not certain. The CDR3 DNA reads TGTGCCAGCAGTGTTAGGGCAGGCACAGATACGCAGTATTTT. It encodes CASSVRAGTDTQYF.